This T cell receptor (beta chain) was recorded in a study of T cells after posttransplantation cyclophosphamide. Measured with immunoSEQ multiplex PCR; TCRdb has only the in-frame clones, and not every one. Of over 5,500 clones detected, about 91% appear once; the ten largest clones hold roughly 4%. This related bone marrow graft donor gave peripheral blood on the day of marrow donation. Sequenced: CD4+ T cells sorted from blood. This clonotype was obtained from a woman aged 50 to 60 in good health and a related stem cell transplant donor.

In DNA form, the CDR3 reads TGCAGTGCTAGGTTAGCGGGGCAGTATTTT. Protein: CSARLAGQYF. The chain combines TRBV20-1 with TRBJ2-3; 7 bases are shared with TRBD2. The CDR3 covers 10 residues. V dropped 3 bases and J dropped 11; count of bases not matched to a gene: 2. Germline V gene data show CDR1 as DFQATT and CDR2 as SNEGSKA (reference sequence).